This T cell receptor beta chain was captured in a study of cytomegalovirus exposure and HLA in healthy donors. General study results and limits: Roughly even sequencing depth across donors was the assumption behind the presence/absence analyses. Reportedly, fewer N-insertions than the approximately 600-donor mean appeared in an Asian-associated ancestry cluster in a later analysis.

PCR primers comprised 60 Vbeta and 13 Jbeta primers. Assay: immunoSEQ multiplex PCR; the TCRdb copy retains only in-frame clones and omits some. This listing includes 130,000 or so clones. Remarks on this clone: Its antigen is undetermined.

Germline values: CDR1 LNHDA, CDR2 SQIVND (reference sequence). Trimming cost V 5 bases and J 4 bases; bases outside gene matches: 6. CDR3 length: 15 amino acids. The sequenced material came from PBMCs. The clonotype was recovered from a woman in her forties in good health and CMV-seropositive. The genes are TRBV19 and TRBJ2-3, with 10 bases aligning to TRBD2. This CDR3 reads CASSQAGGPADTQYF. The CDR3 coding sequence is TGTGCCAGTAGTCAAGCGGGAGGGCCTGCAGATACGCAGTATTTT.